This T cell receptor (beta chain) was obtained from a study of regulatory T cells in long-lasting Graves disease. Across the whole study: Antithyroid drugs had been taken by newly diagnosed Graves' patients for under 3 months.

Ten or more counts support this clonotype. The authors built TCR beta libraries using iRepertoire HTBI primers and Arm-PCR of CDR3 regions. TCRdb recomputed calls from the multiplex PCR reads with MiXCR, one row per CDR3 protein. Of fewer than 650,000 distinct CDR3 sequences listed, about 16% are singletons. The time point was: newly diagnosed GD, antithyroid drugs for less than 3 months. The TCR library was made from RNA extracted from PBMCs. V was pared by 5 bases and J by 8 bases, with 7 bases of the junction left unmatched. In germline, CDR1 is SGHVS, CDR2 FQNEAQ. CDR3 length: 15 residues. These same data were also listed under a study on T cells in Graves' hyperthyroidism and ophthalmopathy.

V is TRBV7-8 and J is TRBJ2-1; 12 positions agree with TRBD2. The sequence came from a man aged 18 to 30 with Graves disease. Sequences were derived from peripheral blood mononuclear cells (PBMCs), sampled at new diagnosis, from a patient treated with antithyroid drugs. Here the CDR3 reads CASSQTSGRGDEQFF. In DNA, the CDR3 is TGTGCCAGCAGCCAGACTAGCGGGAGAGGGGATGAGCAGTTCTTC.